The rows below give T cell receptor beta chains drawn from one sample of a study of blood T cells in healthy people across ages. TCRdb recomputed calls from the 5' RACE reads with MiXCR, one row per CDR3 protein. Of about 1.6 million distinct CDR3 sequences in the sample, roughly 32% are singletons; the top ten hold approximately 10%. The sequencing sample was made of blood. These receptors originate from a woman under 40 in good health. The CDR3 runs from the conserved cysteine through the conserved F or W. A D gene is named only where the DNA matches it firmly.

d_call	v_call	j_call	cdr3_aa
-	TRBV12-3/TRBV12-4	TRBJ1-1	CASTPRGAEAFF
-	TRBV3-1	TRBJ1-2	CASSLSNWASYGYTF
-	TRBV20-1	TRBJ2-7	CSARDLKGSSYEQYF
TRBD2	TRBV27	TRBJ2-7	CVSSGREMGIGEQYF
TRBD1	TRBV20-1	TRBJ1-5	CSAPITGGGQPQHF
-	TRBV19	TRBJ2-3	CASRRTDTDTQYF
TRBD1	TRBV20-1	TRBJ1-2	CSARGRTGAYGYTF
TRBD2	TRBV19	TRBJ2-5	CASSMGGSPETQYF
-	TRBV29-1	TRBJ1-1	CSVLQGWAFF
-	TRBV9	TRBJ2-7	CASSGLQGSYEQYF
TRBD2	TRBV7-2	TRBJ2-6	CASSLFAGGLSGANVLTF
TRBD2	TRBV5-1	TRBJ2-5	CASSLVAGVTVGTQYF
-	TRBV5-4	TRBJ2-5	CASSLGGAQGETQYF
-	TRBV19	TRBJ2-7	CASSIVGTGLSYEQYF
TRBD1	TRBV29-1	TRBJ1-1	CSVHTGGTEAFF
TRBD1	TRBV28	TRBJ1-4	CASTSGRLWDSSQKLFF
-	TRBV20-1	TRBJ2-3	CSARESKRTDTQYF
-	TRBV3-1	TRBJ1-4	CASSQGLVATNEKLFF
TRBD1	TRBV14	TRBJ1-3	CASSQSRGTSGNTIYF
-	TRBV20-1	TRBJ1-5	CSARAGRISNQPQHF
-	TRBV20-1	TRBJ2-1	CSAPRGSGSYNEQFF
-	TRBV2	TRBJ2-2	CASRAGVNTGELFF
TRBD2	TRBV7-2	TRBJ2-5	CASSFSRGTFQETQYF
-	TRBV6-2/TRBV6-3	TRBJ2-3	CASTKRGEPGARQYF
-	TRBV7-2	TRBJ1-2	CASTQQGRADGYTF
-	TRBV25-1	TRBJ2-3	CASSAAFEDTQYF
-	TRBV7-6	TRBJ2-5	CASSLGSRGQAQETQYF
TRBD2	TRBV5-1	TRBJ2-3	CASRYTYSGGPTDTQYF
-	TRBV7-9	TRBJ2-7	CASSLWGYEQYF
TRBD1	TRBV15	TRBJ2-7	CATSRGQGTHEQYF
TRBD1	TRBV5-1	TRBJ2-6	CASSPRDRAGANVLTF
-	TRBV7-2	TRBJ1-2	CASSEGVLYGYTF
TRBD1	TRBV2	TRBJ1-4	CASITGDKLFF
-	TRBV9	TRBJ2-5	CASSVGGSGGSETQYF
TRBD1	TRBV6-5	TRBJ2-7	CASRNLQGAKGHEQYF
TRBD1	TRBV7-9	TRBJ1-4	CASSSTGGANEKLFF
TRBD1	TRBV20-1	TRBJ2-5	CSANRGETQYF
-	TRBV2	TRBJ1-2	CASSRTTGSGYTF
-	TRBV27	TRBJ2-6	CASSLRYNGANVLTF
-	TRBV5-1	TRBJ1-5	CASSLEGESQPQHF
TRBD2	TRBV6-5	TRBJ2-1	CASRTSGRGEQFF
TRBD1	TRBV5-5	TRBJ2-7	CASSGDRGRNEQYF
-	TRBV30	TRBJ1-2	CSTGTYGYTF
-	TRBV7-6	TRBJ2-1	CASSLGLGRTYNEQFF
-	TRBV5-1	TRBJ2-6	CASSLGVTGANVLTF
-	TRBV3-1	TRBJ2-5	CASSQGAASVKTQYF
-	TRBV12-3/TRBV12-4	TRBJ2-3	CASRILGERTDTEYF
TRBD1	TRBV9	TRBJ2-1	CASSLYPGTGRMYEQFF
TRBD1	TRBV12-3/TRBV12-4	TRBJ1-3	CASSQDRSSGNTIYF
TRBD2	TRBV9	TRBJ2-3	CASSVEAGGRGDTQYF
TRBD2	TRBV20-1	TRBJ2-3	CSARLANMDTQYF
TRBD1	TRBV6-5	TRBJ2-1	CASSSGQGAYEQFF
TRBD2	TRBV6-5	TRBJ2-1	CASSYDSSGAFEQFF